Detailed here is one T cell receptor (beta chain). Libraries were prepared by immunoSEQ multiplex PCR; TCRdb keeps only in-frame clonotypes and omits some of them. The table has 26,000 or so clones, roughly 90% seen once. This entry comes from a study of T cell changes during pregnancy in multiple sclerosis. Trimming at V came to 4 bases and at J to 3 bases, leaving 9 bases not matched to a gene. CDR1 and CDR2 (germline): MGHRA, YSYEKL. The CDR3 totals 17 residues. This sequence originates from a female donor with multiple sclerosis, enrolled in a pregnancy study. The input for sequencing was CD8+ T cells from peripheral blood mononuclear cells, taken in the second trimester of pregnancy. This chain uses TRBV4-1 with TRBJ2-3; 11 positions match TRBD2. As DNA, the CDR3 is TGCGCCAGCAGCCTCAGACTAGCGGGGCCTAAAACAGATACGCAGTATTTT. As protein: CASSLRLAGPKTDTQYF.